This TCR beta chain was sequenced during a study of cytomegalovirus exposure and HLA in healthy donors. This CDR3 has 14 residues. This clone appeared a few times. This PCR relied on a set of 60 Vbeta primers and 13 Jbeta primers. Measured with immunoSEQ multiplex PCR; TCRdb has only the in-frame clones, and not every one. Here the sample spans approximately 130,000 clones, roughly 9% being singletons. This rearrangement joins TRBV21-1 to TRBJ2-7; TRBD2, the D gene given by the table, was not confirmed from the DNA. TRBV21-1 is described as a pseudogene. The sample was PBMCs. This sequence was found in a woman in her thirties or forties in good health and CMV-seropositive. The CDR3 region is CASSKERVSYEQYF. The CDR3 nucleotides read TGTGCCAGCAGCAAAGAGAGGGTATCCTACGAGCAGTACTTC.